The TCR beta chain described here comes from a study of blood T cell repertoires in COVID-19. Study in general: Italy, Spain and the United States were the sources of the convalescent and acute COVID-19 samples. Sources were T cells, B-cell-depleted T cells, or PBMCs; the material itself was cDNA or gDNA.

Authors' analysis steps: Amplification with reference gene primers provided the estimates of nucleated cell counts. Here immunoSEQ multiplex PCR was the method, and the copy in TCRdb shows in-frame clones only, minus some. V and J calls and clone size follow that table, whereas D and trimming were derived from the DNA. The sample includes approximately 250,000 clones, approximately 82% of them seen just once. V lost 0 bases to trimming and J lost 10 bases, with 16 bases between them. Germline-derived CDR1 and CDR2 are KGHSH and LQKENI. CDR3 size: 14 residues. This sequence was found in a man between 40 and 49 years old who had recovered from COVID-19. The sample comprised peripheral blood. The J gene is TRBJ2-7, the V gene TRBV18, with a weak D call TRBD1 (5 bases). The chain's CDR3 is CASSPPLGLGSQYF. As DNA, the CDR3 is TGTGCCAGCTCACCACCGTTGGGGCTTGGGTCCCAGTACTTC.